The present T cell receptor beta chain was sequenced within a study of T-cell memory formation after mild COVID-19. CDR3 length equals 15 residues. Trimming at V came to 4 bases and at J to 1 base, leaving 4 bases not matched to a gene. Germline CDR1 reads ENHRY; CDR2 reads SYGVKD. TCRdb called the 5' RACE reads again in MiXCR, with one record for every CDR3 protein. This sample carries about 290,000 distinct CDR3 sequences, roughly 18% of them seen once, and the ten largest clones take approximately 22%. Sequencing was done on a sample of PBMCs or a T cell subset sorted from them (not recorded which). This clonotype was sampled from a man younger than 30 who had mild COVID-19 (a few samples of this study predate the infection). Cell type and time point are not known. The rearrangement uses TRBV10-3 and TRBJ2-7, with 10 nucleotides matching TRBD1. This chain's CDR3 is CAISVRDRGSYEQYF. DNA of the CDR3: TGTGCCATCAGTGTTCGGGACAGGGGATCCTACGAGCAGTACTTC.